These 26 T cell receptor beta chains were all obtained from the same sample, sequenced in a study of shared clonotypes between healthy human individuals. Clones were sequenced by immunoSEQ multiplex PCR, and TCRdb holds only the in-frame ones, with some missing. Of roughly 2,000,000 clones listed, about 95% are singletons. Naive-designated CD8 cells lacked CD45RO, were positively enriched for CCR7, and omitted terminally differentiated effector memory CD45RA+ cells. The specimen was naive CD8+ T cells sorted from blood. Every receptor here comes from a man aged 18 to 30 in good health.

The chain recombines TRBV15 with TRBJ2-7; a possible D gene is TRBD1 (5 bases). The CDR3 runs to 13 residues. CDR1 LNHNV and CDR2 YYDKDF come from the germline V gene (reference sequence). V was shortened by 5 bases and J by 3 bases, with 11 bases between the two germline ends. The CDR3: CATSPSGHYEQYF. The CDR3 nucleotides read TGTGCCACCAGCCCATCAGGACACTACGAGCAGTACTTC.

The chain links TRBV5-5 to TRBJ2-1; TRBD1 matches at 9 bases. This CDR3 region has 14 residues. CDR1 is SGHKS, CDR2 YYEKEE, per germline (reference sequence). V lost 3 bases and J lost 4; bases outside the gene matches: 2. CDR3: CASSSTGGYNEQFF. DNA for the CDR3: TGTGCCAGCAGCTCGACAGGGGGTTACAATGAGCAGTTCTTC.

The chain uses TRBV4-1 and TRBJ2-2; 8 bases are a match to TRBD1. V lost 5 bases to trimming and J lost 6 bases; unmatched junction nucleotides: 2. Germline-derived CDR1 and CDR2 are MGHRA and YSYEKL. The CDR3 runs 13 residues. CDR3 sequence (DNA): TGCGCCAGCAGCAAGACAGGGGCCGGGGAGCTGTTTTTT. Its translation is CASSKTGAGELFF.

CDR3 sequence (DNA): TGTGCCAGCAGCGAACTTTCCCCGAGGGCTAGCGGCACAGATACGCAGTATTTT. Amino acids: CASSELSPRASGTDTQYF. The V and J genes are TRBV6-1 and TRBJ2-3, with TRBD2 as a possible D gene (6 bases). CDR1 and CDR2 (germline): MNHNS, SASEGT. The CDR3 is 18 residues long. Trimming removed 6 bases at V and 1 base at J, with 23 bases between.

The CDR3 region has the DNA TGTGCCATCAGTGCTAGCGGGAGGGCAGATACGCAGTATTTT. This translates into CAISASGRADTQYF. The chain recombines TRBV10-3 with TRBJ2-3, with TRBD2 matching over 12 bases. Germline assignment: CDR1 ENHRY and CDR2 SYGVKD. The CDR3 extends over 14 amino acids. With V trimmed by 4 bases and J by 4 bases, 0 bases remained unmatched.

The rearrangement uses TRBV30 and TRBJ1-5; 7 nucleotides align to TRBD1. J lost 0 bases, V lost 3 bases, and 5 bases had no gene match. CDR1 and CDR2 (germline): GTSNPN, SVGIG (reference sequence). This CDR3 is 15 amino acids long. The CDR3 DNA reads TGTGCCTGGAGCGGCGGGGACAGTAGCAATCAGCCCCAGCATTTT. Protein product: CAWSGGDSSNQPQHF.

Points on this clone: Other nucleotide sequences from this sample produce the same CDR3. The chain couples TRBV9 to TRBJ2-7, with no clear D. The CDR3 contains 14 residues. The germline V and J ends were trimmed by 0 bases and 2 bases, with 9 bases remaining between them. Germline V gene sequence: CDR1 SGDLS, CDR2 YYNGEE. The CDR3 region has the DNA TGTGCCAGCAGCGTAGGGGATTCAACCTACGAGCAGTACTTC. It encodes CASSVGDSTYEQYF.

This rearrangement joins TRBV7-8 to TRBJ1-1, with D perhaps matching TRBD1 (5 bases). Between the trimmed V and J ends, which lost 4 bases and 7 bases, there was a span of 13 bases. The CDR3 runs 13 residues. CDR1 and CDR2 (germline): SGHVS, FQNEAQ. Here the CDR3 reads CASSSGTALEAFF. The CDR3 nucleotides read TGTGCCAGCAGCTCCGGGACGGCACTTGAAGCTTTCTTT.

This chain connects TRBV7-9 to TRBJ2-1; 7 positions match TRBD1. V was clipped by 6 bases and J by 8 bases; unmatched bases: 10. CDR3 size: 14 residues. Looked up from germline, CDR1 is SEHNR and CDR2 is FQNEAQ (reference sequence). In DNA form, the CDR3 reads TGTGCCAGCAGTTCGACAGGGTTTTGGGATGAGCAGTTCTTC. This encodes CASSSTGFWDEQFF.

For this clone: Within the sample, other DNA sequences also encode this same CDR3. The CDR3, as DNA: TGTGCCAGCAGTTCGACAGGGGGTGGGTATGGCTACACCTTC. The encoded protein is CASSSTGGGYGYTF. This sequence joins TRBV27 and TRBJ1-2; 9 bases match TRBD1. The junction had 5 bases not matched to a gene; V was cut back by 4 bases and J by 5 bases. Germline loops: CDR1 MNHEY, CDR2 SMNVEV (reference sequence). The CDR3 has 14 residues.

CDR3 sequence reads: CASSYSIPGVGETQYF. The CDR3 DNA sequence: TGTGCCAGCAGTTACTCGATACCAGGGGTTGGAGAGACCCAGTACTTC. This chain links TRBV6-6 with TRBJ2-5, with D perhaps matching TRBD1 (6 bases). Per germline, CDR1 MNHNY and CDR2 SVGAGI (reference sequence). The length of the CDR3 is 16 residues. Trimming stripped 0 bases from V and 4 bases from J, with 15 bases between.

The CDR3 is CASASVGEDTQYF. The CDR3 nucleotides read TGTGCCAGCGCCTCCGTGGGGGAAGATACGCAGTATTTT. The V gene is TRBV27, the J gene TRBJ2-3; D assignment may be TRBD1 or TRBD2 (5 bases each). CDR1 and CDR2 (germline): MNHEY, SMNVEV (reference sequence). CDR3 length equals 13 residues. Trimming took off 8 bases at V and 5 bases at J, with 14 bases between the two ends.

The rearrangement links TRBV5-6 to TRBJ2-7; D is unresolved. The CDR3 is 15 residues long. The germline V and J ends were trimmed by 4 bases and 7 bases, with 21 bases remaining between them. Germline CDR1 and CDR2: SGHDT and YYEEEE. Here the CDR3 reads CASSLAGLVSVEQYF. The CDR3 coding sequence is TGTGCCAGCAGCCTCGCCGGTCTTGTGTCGGTTGAGCAGTACTTC.

The chain employs TRBV7-9 and TRBJ2-3, with D perhaps matching TRBD2 (5 bases). CDR3 size: 15 residues. V lost 1 base and J lost 2, with 10 bases in between. CDR1 is SEHNR, CDR2 FQNEAQ, per germline (reference sequence). The CDR3 loop reads CASSLEEAVTDTQYF. The CDR3 DNA sequence: TGTGCCAGCAGCTTAGAAGAAGCGGTCACAGATACGCAGTATTTT.

A word on this clone: The sample carries other DNA sequences with the same CDR3. The CDR3 sequence is CASSLSGDEQFF. The CDR3 DNA is TGTGCCAGCAGTTTAAGCGGCGATGAGCAGTTCTTC. The V call is TRBV27, the J call TRBJ2-1, with D possibly being TRBD2 (5 bases). V was pared by 2 bases and J by 8 bases, with 7 bases between. Germline-derived CDR1 and CDR2 are MNHEY and SMNVEV (reference sequence). The CDR3 is 12 residues long.

The chain carries TRBV11-2 and TRBJ2-7; no firm D call. V lost 2 bases and J lost 0, with 8 bases in between. This CDR3 spans 14 amino acids. Germline assignment: CDR1 SGHAT and CDR2 FQNNGV. The CDR3 loop is CASSLSGPSYEQYF. In DNA, the CDR3 is TGTGCCAGCAGCTTATCCGGGCCCTCCTACGAGCAGTACTTC.

The chain couples TRBV4-1 to TRBJ2-7; 7 positions match TRBD1. This CDR3 contains 16 residues. The ends lost 4 bases at V and 3 bases at J; junction bases unmatched: 12. Germline CDR1 reads MGHRA; CDR2 reads YSYEKL. CDR3 sequence (DNA): TGCGCCAGCAGCCCCAAAACCGGGACAGCATTCTACGAGCAGTACTTC. It yields the protein CASSPKTGTAFYEQYF.

V and J are TRBV7-9 and TRBJ1-1, with TRBD1 identical over 7 bases. After removal of 3 bases from V and 3 bases from J, the junction contained 4 bases not matched to a gene. The germline CDR1 and CDR2 sequences are SEHNR and FQNEAQ (reference sequence). This CDR3 region has 14 residues. Here the CDR3 DNA reads TGTGCCAGCAGCTTCCCCCAGGGGGACACTGAAGCTTTCTTT. Translation: CASSFPQGDTEAFF.

This chain links TRBV7-9 with TRBJ2-7; 7 positions match TRBD1. The trim removed 8 bases at V and 1 base at J, leaving 5 bases unmatched. CDR1 SEHNR and CDR2 FQNEAQ come from the germline V gene (reference sequence). The CDR3 sequence is 13 residues long. The CDR3 here is CASGDSQSYEQYF. The CDR3, as DNA: TGTGCCAGCGGGGACAGCCAGTCCTACGAGCAGTACTTC. The full variable domain, its missing parts supplied by reference TRBV7-9 and TRBJ2-7, is DTGVSQNPRHKITKRGQNVTFRCDPISEHNRLYWYRQTLGQGPEFLTYFQNEAQLEKSRLLSDRFSAERPKGSFSTLEIQRTEQGDSAMYLCASGDSQSYEQYFGPGTRLTVT.

The V call is TRBV7-9, the J call TRBJ1-1, with D unclear. The CDR3 spans 15 residues. The V gene lost 5 bases and the J gene lost 0 bases, with 13 bases spanning the gap. The germline V gene encodes CDR1 SEHNR and CDR2 FQNEAQ (reference sequence). CDR3 in amino acids: CASSPPTRLNTEAFF. In DNA form, the CDR3 reads TGTGCCAGCAGCCCGCCGACAAGGTTGAACACTGAAGCTTTCTTT.

The rearrangement uses TRBV7-9 and TRBJ2-7; 9 nucleotides match TRBD1. Germline V gene sequence: CDR1 SEHNR, CDR2 FQNEAQ (reference sequence). After removal of 5 bases from V and 3 bases from J, the junction contained 11 bases not matched to a gene. The length of the CDR3 is 16 residues. CDR3 in amino acids: CASSADLGQGFYEQYF. In nucleotides, the CDR3 is TGTGCCAGCAGCGCCGACCTGGGACAGGGTTTCTACGAGCAGTACTTC. Drawing the rest from reference TRBV7-9 and TRBJ2-7, the complete variable domain is DTGVSQNPRHKITKRGQNVTFRCDPISEHNRLYWYRQTLGQGPEFLTYFQNEAQLEKSRLLSDRFSAERPKGSFSTLEIQRTEQGDSAMYLCASSADLGQGFYEQYFGPGTRLTVT.

The chain employs TRBV20-1 and TRBJ2-1, with a weak D call TRBD1 (5 bases). The CDR3 has 11 amino acids. V lost 1 base, J lost 7 bases, and 5 bases lay in between. Germline CDR1 reads DFQATT; CDR2 reads SNEGSKA (reference sequence). The CDR3 sequence is CSARGTNEQFF. The DNA for the CDR3 is TGCAGTGCTAGAGGGACAAATGAGCAGTTCTTC.

This chain connects TRBV28 to TRBJ2-2, with 10 nucleotides matching TRBD2. CDR1 is MDHEN, CDR2 SYDVKM, per germline. V lost 3 bases to trimming and J lost 0 bases; unmatched junction nucleotides: 7. The CDR3 is made up of 18 amino acids. The CDR3 here is CASSLGLAYYANTGELFF. CDR3 in DNA: TGTGCCAGCAGTTTGGGACTAGCGTATTACGCGAACACCGGGGAGCTGTTTTTT. The whole variable domain, remainder taken from reference TRBV28 and TRBJ2-2, is DVKVTQSSRYLVKRTGEKVFLECVQDMDHENMFWYRQDPGLGLRLIYFSYDVKMKEKGDIPEGYSVSREKKERFSLILESASTNQTSMYLCASSLGLAYYANTGELFFGEGSRLTVL.

J is TRBJ1-1 and V is TRBV5-4; unclear D gene. CDR3 length equals 15 residues. The V end was cut by 4 bases, the J end by 3 bases, with 16 bases between. Looked up from germline, CDR1 is SGHNT and CDR2 is YYREEE (reference sequence). The DNA of the CDR3 is TGTGCCAGCAGCCTCCGACAAGGCGGTTACACTGAAGCTTTCTTT. It encodes CASSLRQGGYTEAFF. Using reference TRBV5-4 and TRBJ1-1 for the parts outside the CDR3, the full variable domain is ETGVTQSPTHLIKTRGQQVTLRCSSQSGHNTVSWYQQALGQGPQFIFQYYREEENGRGNFPPRFSGLQFPNYSSELNVNALELDDSALYLCASSLRQGGYTEAFFGQGTRLTVV.

The chain is built from TRBV7-9 and TRBJ2-5, with D possibly matching TRBD2 (5 bases). Germline values: CDR1 SEHNR, CDR2 FQNEAQ (reference sequence). Trimming stripped 4 bases from V and 2 bases from J, with 17 bases between. The CDR3 sequence is 16 residues long. CDR3 in DNA: TGTGCCAGCAGCTCATACCGGGATTACCTTCAAGAGACCCAGTACTTC. It specifies CASSSYRDYLQETQYF.

In the case of this clone: The junction does not match germline at one end; this may be a read error. The V gene is TRBV7-7, the J gene TRBJ1-1; 8 nucleotides match TRBD1. This CDR3 has 15 residues. CDR1 and CDR2 (germline): SSHAT, FNYEAQ (reference sequence). Written as DNA, the CDR3 is TGTGCTAGCAGCAAATTGACAGGGGTGAACACTGAAGCTTTCTTT. Translating it yields CASSKLTGVNTEAFF.